The 3 T cell receptor beta chains listed next were all sequenced from one sample in a study of STAT5B mutations in CD4+ large granular lymphocyte leukemia. Here immunoSEQ multiplex PCR was the method, and the copy in TCRdb shows in-frame clones only, minus some. The sample lists more than 45,000 clones; 70% were seen once. Sequencing used CD4+ T cells from blood buffy coats. The receptor source for this set is a human donor in good health.

The V gene is TRBV14, the J gene TRBJ2-3; TRBD2 agrees at 7 bases. Per the germline V gene, CDR1 is SGHDN and CDR2 is FVKESK. With V trimmed by 3 bases and J by 2 bases, 5 bases remained unmatched. This CDR3 region has 15 residues. CDR3 region: CASSHLGGITDTQYF. The CDR3 DNA sequence: TGTGCCAGCAGCCACCTGGGAGGGATCACAGATACGCAGTATTTT.

This chain joins TRBV28 and TRBJ2-5; D gene unclear. This CDR3 region has 14 residues. Trimming took 6 bases from V and 4 from J, leaving 15 bases between them. Per the germline V gene, CDR1 is MDHEN and CDR2 is SYDVKM. The CDR3 region is CASRRPAPGETQYF. DNA for the CDR3: TGTGCCAGCAGACGACCGGCTCCTGGAGAGACCCAGTACTTC.

The chain is built from TRBV2 and TRBJ1-5; 8 bases line up with TRBD1. The CDR3 sequence is 15 residues long. The ends lost 6 bases at V and 8 bases at J; junction bases unmatched: 12. CDR1 and CDR2 from the germline V gene are SNHLY and FYNNEI. CDR3 sequence (DNA): TGTGCCAGCAGGTGGGCCCGGACAGGGATCGAGCCCCAGCATTTT. This translates into CASRWARTGIEPQHF.